This T cell receptor beta chain originates from a study of T cells in Graves' hyperthyroidism and ophthalmopathy. The CDR3 is 14 residues long. In germline, CDR1 is KGHDR, CDR2 SFDVKD. V lost 6 bases and J lost 2; bases outside the gene matches: 3. RNA transcripts served as the template for amplifying TCR beta CDR3 regions. Researchers ran a first-round RT-PCR on the TCR CDR3 using the HTBI primer set. In TCRdb, the multiplex PCR reads were re-called with MiXCR into one record per CDR3 protein. This table has roughly 500,000 distinct CDR3 sequences, about half appearing once. Material for sequencing was peripheral blood or thyroid tissue (not recorded which). The chain has TRBV24-1 and TRBJ2-5; 9 bases map to TRBD1. The TCR sequence derives from an adult woman with Graves' disease, either hyperthyroidism or ophthalmopathy (not recorded which). CDR3 in amino acids: CATSRTGEQETQYF. The CDR3 region has the DNA TGTGCCACCAGTCGGACAGGGGAACAAGAGACCCAGTACTTC.